Described below is a single T cell receptor beta chain sequence and its context. Its antigen remains undetermined. Base qualities are not provided; no much larger clone lies one nucleotide away. The data stem from a study of TIL therapy for anti-PD-1-resistant metastatic lung cancer (dated by TCRdb to the early 2020s). Broadly, across the study: Tumors were harvested prior to any PD-1/PD-L1 blockade, after which nivolumab was administered to patients, and lymphodepletion, expanded TIL infusion and IL-2 were given to patients who progressed. Among the enrolled patients, the median age was approximately 54 years (range about 38-85), and the median tumor PD-L1 proportion score was around 6%. Across the cohort, whole-exome sequencing showed a median non-synonymous tumor mutation burden of 1.5 mutations per megabase. T cell receptor beta sequencing of tumor and peripheral blood served to follow clonotypes across the tumor, the expanded TIL product, and serial blood samples. The cohort was predominantly lung adenocarcinoma, with several EGFR-mutant and two ALK-rearranged tumors, and half of patients were current or former smokers. Overall study outcomes, separate from this receptor: Infused TIL clonotypes partially replaced the baseline peripheral repertoire then decayed over months, with no apparent association between persistence and response. The study protocol defined all tumor marker inferences as exploratory. Generalizability was limited because the cohort was highly selected, with more treatment-naive, never-smoker and oncogene-addicted patients included than is typical.

According to the study, the label for this sample's time point signals: pre-treatment sample, taken before nivolumab and TIL therapy. Between late 2017 and January 2020, a dual-center phase I trial enrolled adults who had stage 4 NSCLC. The samples were obtained from a phase I trial that was single-arm and open-label and tested tumor-infiltrating lymphocyte therapy combined with nivolumab in advanced non-small cell lung cancer. Mononuclear cells from blood collected in EDTA tubes were isolated on a Ficoll gradient and snap-frozen as pellets, and DNA was then extracted using a Qiagen mini-prep kit. Via the germline V gene (reference sequence), CDR1 is SGHNT and CDR2 YYREEE. The CDR3, cysteine through phenylalanine, is 15 amino acids long. Only CDR3 DNA is held: 45 bases, read in frame from base 1. Trimming leaves V shorter by 0 bases and J shorter by 6 bases, with the junction holding 6 bases beyond the gene matches.

TCR beta CDR3 regions were amplified from genomic DNA with the immunoSEQ v3 hsTCRB kit using bias-controlled multiplex PCR. TCR libraries were sequenced on an Illumina NextSeq 500 to 1.5 million to 2.5 million read pairs for survey level or roughly 5-6.5 million for deep level. As for the original processing: The immunoSEQ Analyzer software assigned V, D and J genes, filtered out non-productive sequences, and reported clonality. Repertoires were compared by productive Simpson clonality and by the Morisita overlap index of productive TRB rearrangements between infused TIL and blood. Absolute clonotype counts in blood were estimated as lymphocyte count times CD3+ fraction times the clone's productive frequency. Sourced from immuneACCESS, this table was stored by TCRdb with only in-frame sequences that have V and J called. A share of the clones is absent; for the studies checked, an unresolved V gene accounts for under half, and the remainder has no known explanation. V and J calls and clone size come straight from that table; D and trimming were deduced from the DNA. This sample is represented by some 60,000 clones; about 69% of them were singletons. The ten top clones hold around 6.3% of the sample.

The chain employs TRBV5-4 and TRBJ1-1, with 9 bases aligning to TRBD1. The starting material was blood, obtained at baseline. This clonotype originated in a person aged 25 to 85 with non-small cell lung cancer. The DNA sequence reads TGTGCCAGCAGCTTGGGACAGGGGGGTTTGCCTGAAGCTTTCTTT. This is translated as CASSLGQGGLPEAFF.